This T cell receptor (beta chain) was retrieved from a study of shared clonotypes between healthy human individuals. Turning to this clone: Its specificity is unknown.

In the authors' workflow: Filtering differed because ImmunoSEQ produced junction-only sequences that carried no quality scores. This table comes from immunoSEQ multiplex PCR, and its TCRdb copy is limited to in-frame clones, with some not included. The V and J calls and the clone size are those of that table, but D and trimming were determined from the DNA. The table records about 1.5 million clones, 98% of them present only once. Study results and limitations: Only blood underwent sampling, and tissue repertoires likely differ. Clonotype sharing among the donors was expected to vary with sequencing depth.

The CDR3 is 14 residues long. The germline V gene has CDR1 SQVTM and CDR2 ANQGSEA. V shed 3 bases and J shed 0 bases, with 9 bases lying between them. The sequencing input was naive CD4+ T cells sorted from blood. The sample's subset: CD45RA+ positively selected. V is TRBV29-1 and J is TRBJ1-3; perhaps TRBD1 as D (5 bases). The clonotype was recovered from a man between 25 and 39 years old in good health. The chain's CDR3 is CSVDVGHSGNTIYF. CDR3 nucleotide sequence: TGCAGCGTTGACGTCGGACACTCTGGAAACACCATATATTTT.